One T cell receptor (beta chain) is described in this entry. The antigen remains unidentified. The data derive from a study of blood T cells in healthy people across ages. Isolation yielded PBMCs, at least 6 million per sample, in every case. Next came a second PCR, run for about 7 to 12 cycles, which used a sample-barcoded 5' primer along with a J-beta primer mix. Tags on each cDNA molecule came from a template-switch adaptor with 12 random nucleotides. TCRdb re-derived calls from the 5' RACE reads in MiXCR, one entry per CDR3 protein. The profile shows about 930,000 distinct CDR3 sequences, roughly 29% of them singletons. Study-level findings and limits: Roughly linear age-related decline in beta diversity appeared, significant by age approximately 43.

V lost 5 bases and J 3 bases, leaving 10 bases between the germline ends. CDR1 is KGHSH, CDR2 LQKENI, per germline. The CDR3 contains 14 residues. These data were also filed under a second study, of T cells of mothers and their children. From that second work: For related and unrelated pairs alike, thymic selection shapes TCR recombination output similarly.

Sequencing was carried out using blood. This TCR was sampled from a woman aged 40 to 50 in good health. The chain joins TRBV18 to TRBJ1-4; D ambiguous. The CDR3 nucleotides are TGTGCCAGCTCATACACAGCCTCTAATGAAAAACTGTTTTTT. Protein: CASSYTASNEKLFF.